This T cell receptor (beta chain) was obtained from a study of cytomegalovirus exposure and HLA in healthy donors. For the study at large: Of the donors genotyped, several hundred in all, about 76% fell in the Caucasian-associated ancestry cluster.

Germline V lookup: CDR1 SGHVS, CDR2 FNYEAQ. V lost 1 base, J lost 5 bases, and 9 bases stayed unmatched. This CDR3 has 16 amino acids. The PCR used 60 Vbeta and 13 Jbeta primers. Using immunoSEQ multiplex PCR, the repertoire was profiled, and TCRdb retains in-frame clones only, with some absent. Here the sample spans 190,000 or so clones, around 79% being singletons. The specimen sequenced was PBMCs. The rearrangement uses TRBV7-6 and TRBJ2-7; TRBD2 agrees at 9 bases. This TCR derives from a male donor in good health and CMV-seropositive. The CDR3 DNA reads TGTGCCAGCAGCTTAGGGTCTGGCGGGGGGGGGAACGAGCAGTACTTC. It specifies CASSLGSGGGGNEQYF.